Shown below are 8 T cell receptor beta chains from a single sample sequenced in a study of OX40 agonist ivuxolimab in advanced cancers. Sequencing was performed with immunoSEQ multiplex PCR; in TCRdb, only in-frame clones are kept and a portion is missing. This table has about 58,000 clones, approximately 87% appearing once. The material was CD4+ or CD8+ T cells sorted from blood, obtained in a trial of the OX40 agonist ivuxolimab. The receptors shown here come from an adult with an advanced solid tumor such as melanoma, head and neck, liver or kidney cancer.

This clone showed up just once. The chain is built from TRBV19 and TRBJ2-3; D gene uncertain. This CDR3 contains 11 residues. The germline V and J ends were trimmed by 5 bases and 3 bases, with 3 bases remaining between them. Germline CDR1 LNHDA, CDR2 SQIVND (reference sequence). In DNA form, the CDR3 reads TGTGCCAGTAGTTTAACAGATACGCAGTATTTT. Amino acids: CASSLTDTQYF.

The chain has TRBV28 and TRBJ1-2; 8 nucleotides agree with TRBD1. Germline values: CDR1 MDHEN, CDR2 SYDVKM. V was clipped by 4 bases and J by 5 bases; unmatched bases: 3. CDR3 length equals 13 residues. CDR3 region: CASSSNRGYGYTF. The CDR3 bases are TGTGCCAGCAGTTCCAACAGGGGGTATGGCTACACCTTC.

The chain recombines TRBV18 with TRBJ1-1, with no clear D. Germline V lookup: CDR1 KGHSH, CDR2 LQKENI. The germline V and J ends were trimmed by 0 bases and 5 bases, with 7 bases remaining between them. This CDR3 region has 13 residues. CDR3 in amino acids: CASSPPLATEAFF. The CDR3 region has the DNA TGTGCCAGCTCACCACCTCTAGCGACTGAAGCTTTCTTT. Full variable domain (remainder filled in from reference TRBV18 and TRBJ1-1): NAGVMQNPRHLVRRRGQEARLRCSPMKGHSHVYWYRQLPEEGLKFMVYLQKENIIDESGMPKERFSAEFPKEGPSILRIQQVVRGDSAAYFCASSPPLATEAFFGQGTRLTVV.

V usage is TRBV30 and J usage is TRBJ1-5; D is perhaps TRBD1 (6 bases). Germline V gene data show CDR1 as GTSNPN and CDR2 as SVGIG (reference sequence). Trimming took 3 bases from V and 6 from J, leaving 15 bases between them. The CDR3 has 14 amino acids. DNA of the CDR3: TGTGCCTGGAGCCGGACAGCAGAGGGTCAGCCCCAGCATTTT. This encodes CAWSRTAEGQPQHF.

This rearrangement joins TRBV18 to TRBJ2-5, with TRBD2 identical over 12 bases. Germline CDR1 KGHSH, CDR2 LQKENI. V dropped 3 bases and J dropped 0; count of bases not matched to a gene: 11. CDR3 length equals 19 residues. CDR3 nucleotide sequence: TGTGCCAGCTCACCCCCCCGGACTAGCGGGGTAACGTACCAAGAGACCCAGTACTTC. Translated: CASSPPRTSGVTYQETQYF.

The V and J genes are TRBV25-1 and TRBJ1-6, with no clear D. The CDR3 has 15 amino acids. CDR1 and CDR2 from the germline V gene are MGHDK and SYGVNS. Trimming stripped 0 bases from V and 6 bases from J, with 9 bases between. As DNA, the CDR3 is TGTGCCAGCAGTGAATATTCGGGAGGTAATTCACCCCTCCACTTT. It is translated as CASSEYSGGNSPLHF.

The V gene is TRBV7-2, the J gene TRBJ2-3; 8 nucleotides line up with TRBD2. Germline lookup yields CDR1 SGHTA and CDR2 FQGNSA. This CDR3 is 17 amino acids long. The V segment lost 1 base and the J segment 4 bases; nucleotides outside the gene matches: 10. CDR3 sequence: CASSLVWGTSVPDTQYF. In DNA, the CDR3 is TGTGCCAGCAGCTTAGTTTGGGGGACTAGTGTGCCAGATACGCAGTATTTT.

About this clone: Germline and junction disagree at one end, which may indicate a read error. The CDR3 DNA sequence: TGTGCCAGCAGCTTAGCGGGGGGGTGGTTCTTC. Translating it yields CASSLAGGWFF. The chain employs TRBV7-2 and TRBJ1-2; tentative D call: TRBD1 (5 bases). There are 11 residues in the CDR3. Germline lookup yields CDR1 SGHTA and CDR2 FQGNSA.